Presented here are 29 T cell receptor beta chains from one specimen sequenced in a study of cytotoxic CD8 clonotypes in ibrutinib-treated CLL. Method: immunoSEQ multiplex PCR; TCRdb's copy keeps in-frame clones and lacks some. The table lists more than 60,000 clones, roughly 80% of them singletons, with about 38% in the top ten. The sequencing here drew on PBMCs, taken after 24 months of ibrutinib treatment. These receptors originate from a human donor with chronic lymphocytic leukemia.

The chain has TRBV19 and TRBJ1-3; 7 nucleotides align to TRBD1. Germline CDR1 LNHDA, CDR2 SQIVND (reference sequence). CDR3 length: 17 residues. With 6 bases clipped from V and 2 bases from J, the junction kept 13 bases outside the gene matches. The CDR3, as DNA: TGTGCCAGTAGCAGAGCTTCAGGGACAGTTCCTGGAAACACCATATATTTT. Protein sequence: CASSRASGTVPGNTIYF.

The chain employs TRBV7-8 and TRBJ1-1; 9 bases are shared with TRBD1. V dropped 4 bases and J dropped 1; count of bases not matched to a gene: 4. Germline V CDR1 and CDR2: SGHVS, FQNEAQ. The CDR3 loop spans 15 amino acids. CDR3 coding DNA: TGTGCCAGCAGCTCTGGACAGGGGAAGAACACTGAAGCTTTCTTT. Amino acid sequence: CASSSGQGKNTEAFF.

The chain joins TRBV11-2 to TRBJ1-1, with D tentatively TRBD1 (5 bases). The CDR3 covers 13 residues. Germline V gene data show CDR1 as SGHAT and CDR2 as FQNNGV. Trimming stripped 4 bases from V and 1 base from J, with 7 bases between. The CDR3 nucleotides are TGTGCCAGCAGCTCCGACAGGAACACTGAAGCTTTCTTT. It translates to CASSSDRNTEAFF.

The V gene is TRBV28, the J gene TRBJ2-3; 7 bases are shared with TRBD1. Germline trimming cut 3 bases from V and 3 bases from J; bases unmatched to any gene: 6. The CDR3 has 15 amino acids. The germline CDR1 and CDR2 sequences are MDHEN and SYDVKM. The CDR3 loop reads CASSFPTGLTDTQYF. CDR3 sequence (DNA): TGTGCCAGCAGTTTTCCGACAGGGCTGACAGATACGCAGTATTTT.

In its sample, this clone ranks as large. The CDR3 here is CASSSRREQYF. The CDR3 DNA reads TGTGCCAGCAGTTCCCGTCGGGAGCAGTACTTC. This chain links TRBV28 with TRBJ2-7; D not resolved. The V gene's germline CDR1 is MDHEN and CDR2 SYDVKM. This CDR3 has 11 amino acids. V was shortened by 4 bases and J by 7 bases, with 8 bases between the two germline ends.

The rearrangement joins TRBV6-5 to TRBJ2-2; D remains ambiguous. Per germline, CDR1 MNHEY and CDR2 SVGAGI. This CDR3 comprises 12 residues. V lost 6 bases and J 2 bases, leaving 4 bases between the germline ends. The CDR3 region has the DNA TGTGCCAGCAGCTCCAACACCGGGGAGCTGTTTTTT. Translation: CASSSNTGELFF.

This clone has only one observation. The CDR3 loop is CASSPLSGITGELFF. The CDR3 region has the DNA TGTGCCAGCTCACCACTTAGCGGGATCACCGGGGAGCTGTTTTTT. V usage is TRBV18 and J usage is TRBJ2-2; 8 bases match TRBD2. With 1 base clipped from V and 4 bases from J, the junction kept 2 bases outside the gene matches. This CDR3 has 15 amino acids. CDR1 and CDR2 from the germline V gene are KGHSH and LQKENI.

This chain uses TRBV2 with TRBJ2-3, with D unclear. The CDR3 is 14 amino acids. Germline CDR1 SNHLY, CDR2 FYNNEI. Between the trimmed V and J ends, which lost 7 bases and 2 bases, there was a span of 13 bases. In DNA, the CDR3 is TGTGCCAGCATCCGTACCCTTCTCACAGATACGCAGTATTTT. This sequence encodes CASIRTLLTDTQYF.

The rearrangement joins TRBV5-4 to TRBJ2-7, with 11 bases matching TRBD2. The V gene end was trimmed by 3 bases and the J gene end by 5 bases; junction bases not matched to a gene: 4. CDR1 and CDR2 from the germline V gene are SGHNT and YYREEE (reference sequence). The CDR3 contains 14 residues. Written as DNA, the CDR3 is TGTGCCAGCAGCTCGACTAGCGGGAAAGACGAGCAGTACTTC. Translating gives CASSSTSGKDEQYF.

The chain employs TRBV19 and TRBJ2-3, with 9 bases identical to TRBD1. Germline CDR1 reads LNHDA; CDR2 reads SQIVND (reference sequence). The V segment lost 10 bases and the J segment 1 base; nucleotides outside the gene matches: 3. This CDR3 contains 13 residues. The CDR3 DNA reads TGTGCCACTGGGACAGGGCGCACAGATACGCAGTATTTT. Its protein is CATGTGRTDTQYF.

The J gene is TRBJ2-6, the V gene TRBV19; 12 bases match TRBD2. Germline V CDR1 and CDR2: LNHDA, SQIVND (reference sequence). V gave up 3 bases and J gave up 2 bases; unmatched junction bases: 8. CDR3 size: 19 residues. In DNA form, the CDR3 reads TGTGCCAGTAGTATCCCACTAGCGGGAGGTAGTCCTGGGGCCAACGTCCTGACTTTC. It translates to CASSIPLAGGSPGANVLTF.

J is TRBJ2-5 and V is TRBV19, with D unresolved. The V and J ends lost 5 bases and 0 bases respectively, with 13 bases between them. CDR1 is LNHDA and CDR2 is SQIVND in the germline V gene (reference sequence). This CDR3 has 15 residues. CDR3 DNA sequence: TGTGCCAGTAGTCCCAAAGGAACATACCAAGAGACCCAGTACTTC. It encodes CASSPKGTYQETQYF.

V gene TRBV2 combines with J gene TRBJ2-2; 7 bases align to TRBD2. The CDR3 spans 15 residues. Unmatched junction bases numbered 2, after V lost 2 bases and J lost 2 bases. Germline loops: CDR1 SNHLY, CDR2 FYNNEI. The CDR3 DNA is TGTGCCAGCAGTGAACTAGCGGCTAACACCGGGGAGCTGTTTTTT. Translated: CASSELAANTGELFF.

The chain employs TRBV5-4 and TRBJ2-1; perhaps TRBD1 as D (5 bases). The CDR3 sequence is 16 residues long. The germline V gene encodes CDR1 SGHNT and CDR2 YYREEE (reference sequence). V was cut by 4 bases and J by 10 bases, with 24 bases left in between. In nucleotides, the CDR3 is TGTGCCAGCAGCGCAGAGACAGCTACTTCCCTTCAAGAGCAGTTCTTC. It specifies CASSAETATSLQEQFF.

This sequence joins TRBV5-5 and TRBJ1-4, with D unclear. Deletions cut 4 bases from V and 7 bases from J, with 14 bases between. CDR3 length: 14 amino acids. In germline, CDR1 is SGHKS, CDR2 YYEKEE (reference sequence). Here the CDR3 reads CASSPGSFSEKLFF. CDR3 in DNA: TGTGCCAGCAGCCCAGGAAGTTTTAGTGAAAAACTGTTTTTT.

The rearrangement uses TRBV18 and TRBJ1-2, with D uncertain. The CDR3 contains 13 residues. Germline lookup yields CDR1 KGHSH and CDR2 LQKENI. V was shortened by 6 bases and J by 0 bases, with 8 bases between the two germline ends. The CDR3 sequence is CASSDGANYGYTF. The CDR3 nucleotides are TGTGCCAGCTCCGACGGAGCTAACTATGGCTACACCTTC. Full variable domain (remainder filled in from reference TRBV18 and TRBJ1-2): NAGVMQNPRHLVRRRGQEARLRCSPMKGHSHVYWYRQLPEEGLKFMVYLQKENIIDESGMPKERFSAEFPKEGPSILRIQQVVRGDSAAYFCASSDGANYGYTFGSGTRLTVV.

The rearrangement uses TRBV6-6 and TRBJ2-7; possible D gene TRBD2, 5 bases. This CDR3 has 12 residues. Germline V gene data show CDR1 as MNHNY and CDR2 as SVGAGI (reference sequence). The V gene lost 7 bases and the J gene lost 3 bases, with 10 bases spanning the gap. DNA for the CDR3: TGTGCCAGCACCGCGGGCGGCTACGAGCAGTACTTC. It codes for CASTAGGYEQYF.

The V and J genes are TRBV7-2 and TRBJ2-2, with unresolved D. Germline loops: CDR1 SGHTA, CDR2 FQGNSA. Trimming cost V 3 bases and J 9 bases, with 11 bases left between them. The CDR3 runs to 13 residues. For the CDR3, the DNA is TGTGCCAGCAGCTTTGAGGCCTTGAGGGAGCTGTTTTTT. Amino acids: CASSFEALRELFF.

The V call is TRBV28, the J call TRBJ1-2; 9 bases line up with TRBD1. The CDR3 totals 18 residues. Trimming took 4 bases from V and 2 from J; bases not matched to a gene: 14. The V gene's germline CDR1 is MDHEN and CDR2 SYDVKM. The CDR3 sequence: CASSSVLYRGRINYGYTF. The CDR3 coding sequence is TGTGCCAGCAGTTCTGTCTTGTACAGGGGGCGAATAAACTATGGCTACACCTTC.

The chain is built from TRBV11-2 and TRBJ1-1, with D uncertain. V was cut by 4 bases and J by 2 bases, with 8 bases left in between. The V gene's germline CDR1 is SGHAT and CDR2 FQNNGV. The CDR3 runs 13 residues. The CDR3 loop is CASSSAPNTEAFF. CDR3 bases: TGTGCCAGCAGCTCAGCGCCTAACACTGAAGCTTTCTTT.

CDR3 coding DNA: TGTGCCAGCAGTAGGGGGAGCTCCTACGAGCAGTACTTC. The encoded protein is CASSRGSSYEQYF. The rearrangement uses TRBV6-1 and TRBJ2-7; weak D call: TRBD1 (6 bases). Germline values: CDR1 MNHNS, CDR2 SASEGT. V gave up 5 bases and J gave up 0 bases, with 8 bases separating them. This CDR3 region has 13 residues.

The chain links TRBV7-9 to TRBJ1-3; TRBD1 agrees at 7 bases. The CDR3 sequence is 15 residues long. Per the germline V gene, CDR1 is SEHNR and CDR2 is FQNEAQ (reference sequence). Trimming at V came to 5 bases and at J to 4 bases, leaving 8 bases not matched to a gene. The CDR3 protein is CASSPSLGQGNTIYF. The CDR3 DNA reads TGTGCCAGCAGCCCCTCTTTGGGACAGGGAAACACCATATATTTT.

The chain combines TRBV6-1 with TRBJ1-4; the match to TRBD1 covers 8 bases. There are 15 residues in the CDR3. Trimming took 2 bases from V and 3 from J; bases not matched to a gene: 2. The V gene's germline CDR1 is MNHNS and CDR2 SASEGT. CDR3 in DNA: TGTGCCAGCAGTGAATGGACAGGGCCTAATGAAAAACTGTTTTTT. Translating gives CASSEWTGPNEKLFF.

The gene calls are TRBV7-9 and TRBJ2-1; 8 bases are shared with TRBD2. CDR3 length: 17 amino acids. Germline values: CDR1 SEHNR, CDR2 FQNEAQ (reference sequence). V lost 5 bases and J lost 4; bases outside the gene matches: 13. CDR3 in amino acids: CASSPRRAGAEYNEQFF. CDR3 nucleotides: TGTGCCAGCAGCCCCCGGAGAGCGGGAGCCGAATACAATGAGCAGTTCTTC.

V and J are TRBV7-6 and TRBJ1-1; D is unclear. In germline, CDR1 is SGHVS, CDR2 FNYEAQ. Deletions cut 1 base from V and 3 bases from J, with 9 bases between. The CDR3 covers 14 residues. The CDR3 DNA is TGTGCCAGCAGCTTAGGATCCGGGGACACTGAAGCTTTCTTT. Translation: CASSLGSGDTEAFF.

V usage is TRBV4-1 and J usage is TRBJ2-6, with unresolved D. Deletions cut 3 bases from V and 0 bases from J, with 18 bases between. CDR1 is MGHRA, CDR2 YSYEKL, per germline. The CDR3 runs to 19 residues. CDR3 region: CASSQGFQMLSSGANVLTF. CDR3 DNA sequence: TGCGCCAGCAGCCAGGGGTTCCAAATGTTGAGCTCTGGGGCCAACGTCCTGACTTTC.

A remark on this clone: The junction differs from germline at one of its ends, possibly a read error. The chain has TRBV5-5 and TRBJ1-2; no reliable D call. Per germline, CDR1 SGHKS and CDR2 YYEKEE (reference sequence). The CDR3 totals 11 residues. The CDR3 coding sequence is TGTGCCAGCAGCCGGGAGAGTTTTATAGTATTC. Encoded protein: CASSRESFIVF.

The CDR3 sequence is CASSASEGGNQPQHF. The CDR3 nucleotides read TGTGCCAGTAGTGCCTCCGAAGGGGGGAATCAGCCCCAGCATTTT. The chain couples TRBV19 to TRBJ1-5; D is possibly TRBD1 (6 bases). V lost 5 bases and J lost 4, with 15 bases in between. Germline lookup yields CDR1 LNHDA and CDR2 SQIVND (reference sequence). The CDR3 runs 15 residues.

The rearrangement uses TRBV18 and TRBJ2-5, with D possibly being TRBD1 (7 bases). V gave up 0 bases and J gave up 5 bases, with 22 bases separating them. Germline V CDR1 and CDR2: KGHSH, LQKENI. This CDR3 has 18 amino acids. Written as DNA, the CDR3 is TGTGCCAGCTCACCACCCCAGGGGGACCGGGAGTGGCGGGAGACCCAGTACTTC. This gives the protein CASSPPQGDREWRETQYF. The full variable domain, rest sourced from reference TRBV18 and TRBJ2-5, is NAGVMQNPRHLVRRRGQEARLRCSPMKGHSHVYWYRQLPEEGLKFMVYLQKENIIDESGMPKERFSAEFPKEGPSILRIQQVVRGDSAAYFCASSPPQGDREWRETQYFGPGTRLLVL.